The 8 T cell receptor beta chains reported below all come from one sample, sequenced in a study of beta chain features in type 1 diabetes. General study points: Significant though moderate, a shortening of TCRB CDR3s appeared in all four CD4+ subsets of Type 1 diabetes patients.

These receptors' antigens are unknown. Investigators reverse transcribed all isolated RNA, so they sequenced expressed TCRB transcripts. Here immunoSEQ multiplex PCR was the method, and the copy in TCRdb shows in-frame clones only, minus some. Of approximately 29,000 clones in the sample, less than 70% were seen once. The sample taken for sequencing was Tregs from blood. The receptors stem from a woman aged 25 to 39 with type 1 diabetes.

The chain links TRBV11-3 to TRBJ2-2; possibly TRBD2 for D (5 bases). The CDR3 is made up of 17 amino acids. Trimming took 6 bases from V and 0 from J, leaving 17 bases between them. Germline values: CDR1 SGHNT, CDR2 YENEEA. CDR3 amino acids: CASSFTSYRSNTGELFF. The CDR3 coding sequence is TGTGCCAGCAGTTTTACTAGTTACCGTTCGAACACCGGGGAGCTGTTTTTT.

This clone was recorded a few times. V is TRBV5-8 and J is TRBJ1-2; 9 nucleotides align to TRBD1. Germline trimming cut 7 bases from V and 3 bases from J; bases unmatched to any gene: 7. The CDR3 contains 14 residues. Germline CDR1 and CDR2: SGHTS and YDEGEE. The CDR3 DNA reads as TGTGCCAGCGCCAGGACAGGGGCGGACTATGGCTACACCTTC. Protein product: CASARTGADYGYTF.

This chain connects TRBV7-3 to TRBJ2-1; no reliable D call. The germline V and J ends were trimmed by 2 bases and 5 bases, with 10 bases remaining between them. The length of the CDR3 is 14 residues. Germline V gene data show CDR1 as SGHTA and CDR2 as FQGTGA. The CDR3 coding sequence is TGTGCCAGCAGCTTATTTCCAGGCGACAATGAGCAGTTCTTC. Its translation: CASSLFPGDNEQFF.

This rearrangement joins TRBV7-9 to TRBJ2-7; TRBD1 is a possible D gene (5 bases). The DNA end favors TRBJ2-1, so the J call may be wrong. The germline gives CDR1 SEHNR, CDR2 FQNEAQ (reference sequence). The CDR3 has 16 residues. CDR3: CASSLYVARDYNEQFF. As DNA, the CDR3 is TGTGCCAGCAGCTTATACGTCGCCAGGGACTACAATGAGCAGTTCTTC.

This chain connects TRBV11-2 to TRBJ2-4, with D perhaps matching TRBD2 (6 bases). V lost 8 bases and J 3 bases, leaving 17 bases between the germline ends. The CDR3 length is 15 residues. CDR1 and CDR2 (germline): SGHAT, FQNNGV. CDR3 protein: CASRSGYGGKNIQYF. In nucleotides, the CDR3 is TGTGCCAGCCGAAGCGGGTATGGCGGCAAAAACATTCAGTACTTC. The full variable domain, in which reference TRBV11-2 and TRBJ2-4 provide the parts outside the CDR3, is EAGVAQSPRYKIIEKRQSVAFWCNPISGHATLYWYQQILGQGPKLLIQFQNNGVVDDSQLPKDRFSAERLKGVDSTLKIQPAKLEDSAVYLCASRSGYGGKNIQYFGAGTRLSVL.

The V and J genes are TRBV7-2 and TRBJ2-7; TRBD2 matches at 7 bases. The CDR3 covers 15 residues. Germline CDR1 SGHTA, CDR2 FQGNSA. V trimming: 3 bases; J trimming: 5 bases; junction bases outside the gene matches: 10. CDR3 in amino acids: CASSLRGGAGNEQYF. The CDR3 nucleotides are TGTGCCAGCAGCTTGCGGGGAGGAGCGGGGAACGAGCAGTACTTC.

The chain links TRBV4-2 to TRBJ2-3; a weak D match, TRBD2 (5 bases). Trimming pared 0 bases from V and 5 bases from J, leaving 12 bases between. This CDR3 is built from 15 residues. Germline loops: CDR1 LGHNA, CDR2 YNFKEQ. CDR3 amino acids: CASSQERVAGDTQYF. The CDR3 coding sequence is TGTGCCAGCAGCCAAGAAAGGGTGGCGGGAGATACGCAGTATTTT.

The rearrangement uses TRBV29-1 and TRBJ2-5; 7 positions match TRBD2. The J call is doubtful: the DNA matches TRBJ2-7 better. The V gene's germline CDR1 is SQVTM and CDR2 ANQGSEA. CDR3 length: 13 residues. The CDR3, as DNA: TGCAGCGTAGCGGGACGGGATACCTACGAGCAGTACTTC. It translates to CSVAGRDTYEQYF.